A single T cell receptor beta chain is shown here with its context. The antigen it recognizes is unknown. Base qualities are not provided; no much larger clone lies one nucleotide away. Libraries were prepared through the immunoSEQ multiplex PCR assay. The multiplex PCR relied on a mix of 60 forward primers for TCR Vbeta segments and 13 reverse primers for TCR Jbeta segments. Amplification of the CDR3 region of rearranged TCR beta genes was performed with a multiplex PCR assay on genomic DNA. The Illumina HiSeq System was used to sequence the amplified TCR beta libraries as 87-base-pair reads. The authors' analysis ran thus. A later analysis tallied 75 million to 85 million unique TCR beta chains across the approximately 670 repertoires, and about 10 million of those chains were shared by two or more donors. To remove PCR and sequencing errors, raw reads were error-corrected and collapsed into unique sequences using a nearest-neighbor algorithm that merged closely related sequences. To assign V, D and J gene segments, CDR3 sequences were aligned to IMGT reference sequences. Each retained sequence needed at least a six-nucleotide match to both a V gene segment and a J gene segment. Rearrangements were called productive when the CDR3 lacked stop codons and stayed in frame with V and J; all others were non-productive. CDR3 was defined by IMGT convention, running from the second conserved V-encoded cysteine to the conserved J-encoded phenylalanine. The earlier analysis of about 570 of the donors excluded any sequence lacking an unambiguous match to a single V gene segment. In an earlier analysis of 587 of the donors, a V segment was called functional when productive rearrangements were above 56.7%, and segregating when the standard deviation between donors exceeded 5%. A statistical classification framework was developed to diagnose cytomegalovirus status using the catalog of TCR beta chain sequences. V and J gene assignment, in a later analysis, came from comparing TCR nucleotide sequences with IMGT/GENE-DB human TR gene sequences. The TCRdist pipeline was used in a later analysis to assign CDR3 sequences and most-parsimonious VDJ recombination scenarios. In a later analysis, each TCR beta chain was defined by its CDR3 amino acid sequence together with its V-gene family, and reads lacking a unique V-gene family were excluded. A later analysis removed several hundred highly shared, low-generation-probability nucleotide sequences to deal with suspected cross-contamination and a sequencing artifact. For each public chain, a later analysis derived a clonal expansion index from normalized ranks of inferred template counts within each repertoire. In a later analysis, generation probabilities were computed with a VDJ recombination model fitted to out-of-frame rearrangements, and the resulting probabilities were checked against IGoR. Hypergeometric tests were used in a later analysis to score TCR-TCR, TCR-HLA and TCR-CMV co-occurrence, with a repertoire-size bias correction applied to the TCR pairs. A later analysis estimated false discovery rates by permuting HLA or CMV assignments 20 times. A later analysis grouped co-occurring TCRs with DBSCAN, adding TCRdist sequence similarity when clustering within HLA-allele-positive subsets. Repertoires with fewer than 30,000 or more than 120,000 public chains were left out of co-occurrence clustering, as were about 5 repertoires with anomalous nucleotide sharing. TCRdb limited this immuneACCESS table to in-frame rearrangements with V and J called. A share of clones is missing; checked studies link under half to unresolved V genes, and the rest is unexplained. The V and J calls and clone size come from that table; D and trimming were worked out from the DNA. Across this sample there are 100,000 or so clones, with 85% seen only once. In total, the top ten clones hold around 3.9% of the sample.

The data belong to a study of cytomegalovirus exposure and HLA in healthy donors listed by TCRdb under 2017. Regarding the study in general: An earlier analysis of 587 of the donors reported approximately 290 Gb of sequence data and around 120 million unique TCR beta sequences from 150 million to 200 million T cells. An early release covering roughly 600 HLA-typed donors comprised about 290 gigabases of sequencing data and around 80 million unique TCR sequences. Of the 300 to 500 genotyped donors, 65% to 90% were placed in the genetic ancestry cluster associated with self-reported Caucasian donors. The study aimed to test whether cataloging public T cell receptors could reveal signatures of past pathogen exposure. Using immunosequencing, the study profiled T cell repertoires from roughly 650 subjects and related those repertoires to cytomegalovirus serostatus. Along with the roughly 710-subject first cohort, a separate validation cohort of around 120 different subjects was used. The study combined high-throughput TCR immunosequencing, statistical association of individual TCRs with disease status, and machine learning to predict cytomegalovirus infection status. In a later analysis, previously published TCR beta repertoires from more than 500 donors were re-analyzed and high-resolution HLA genotyping was added so that TCR occurrence patterns could be studied. Rather than drawing on any new phenotypic data, the later analysis identified candidate immune exposures from TCR beta sequences and the way those sequences occurred across donors. In an earlier analysis of 587 of the donors, high-throughput TCR beta sequencing was used to judge whether each TCR beta V gene segment behaved as functional or pseudogenic. Donor age, sex, ethnicity and CMV serostatus were collected together with the repertoire data. In a later genetic analysis, genome-wide SNP genotypes for about 60% of the 666 donors were used, and that subset was treated as a discovery cohort. All discovery cohort repertoires had been generated on a single sequencing platform. HLA typing included class I and class II loci at four-digit resolution. The number of donors typed differed by locus, with 629-630 for A, B, C, DRB1 and DQB1, around 500 for DQA1, 600 to 610 for DPA1, and some 440 for DPB1. Four or five DR-DQ haplotypes were treated as single units for association and clustering because of strong linkage in the cohort. Among around 400 genotyped donors of the cohort, an average of around 240,000 unique TCR beta nucleotide sequences was sequenced per donor, of which about 18% were non-productive. What the research found in general, with its limitations: The authors suggested that the approach could potentially be generalized to other disease states and immunological phenotypes. The study gave a list of roughly 150 TCR beta chains associated with cytomegalovirus. Some IMGT-functional V segments, including TRBV6-2 and TRBV6-3, could not be told apart with the 87-base-pair reads, so those segments were excluded. The cohort was sequenced for TCR beta chains only, and without alpha or paired-chain data the features that could be detected were limited. Sequencing depth was assumed to be roughly uniform across donors in the presence/absence analyses, though that assumption may not hold. The earlier analysis of 587 of the donors excluded seventeen rarely observed V segments, including chromosome 9 orphons, because counts were too low. A cluster of highly shared sequence variants was judged likely to be a technical artifact of the sequencing pipeline. At a false discovery rate of 0.05, a later analysis linked fewer than 20,000 TCR beta sequences to specific HLA alleles. A later genetic analysis reported fewer N-insertions in productive TCRs among donors in an Asian-associated ancestry cluster than the approximately 670-donor mean. A few of the identified cytomegalovirus-associated TCR beta chains were confirmed in vitro to be specific for cytomegalovirus antigens. The classifier was reported to diagnose cytomegalovirus status with high specificity and sensitivity in both the original cohort and the validation cohort. A later genetic analysis associated a missense DCLRE1C variant with V-gene and J-gene trimming of TCR beta chains, and an independent cohort replicated the association. In a later analysis, TCR association rates were found to vary across HLA loci, with the most associated TCRs seen for DRB1 alleles and the fewest for HLA-C alleles. Correlated functional status among segregating V segments might be attributable to linkage disequilibrium, but an unknown experimental factor could not be ruled out. Immune exposure information for the cohort was limited to CMV serostatus. Assigning TCR associations to individual alleles was difficult when HLA alleles, especially DR and DQ, strongly co-occurred. While some public TCRs were present in many individuals, most TCR sequences turned up only very rarely across donors. Because HLA typing was missing for some donors at each locus, association tests included only the typed subset. In a later analysis, HLA-associated TCR beta chains were found to be more clonally expanded and to have lower generation probabilities than equally common non-associated chains. In an earlier analysis of 587 of the donors, most TCR beta V segments appeared in productive rearrangements about 87% or about 30% of the time, broadly matching IMGT annotations. A further reported finding was that TCR beta sequences accurately predicted the HLA-A and HLA-B alleles for most subjects in the first cohort. Several of the top co-occurrence clusters appeared to be linked to parvovirus B19, influenza, CMV and Epstein-Barr virus, according to a later analysis. According to a later analysis, most CMV-associated TCR beta chains appeared to be HLA-restricted, and the HLA associations seemed to be driven largely by CMV exposure.

The V end loses 2 bases and the J end loses 6 bases, and a stretch of 11 bases separates them. CDR1 is given as GTSNPN and CDR2 as SVGIG, both from the germline V gene (reference sequence). The CDR3 holds 12 amino acids from the cysteine to the phenylalanine. Solely the CDR3 DNA is kept, with 36 bases framed from the first base. The cohort comprised around 700 healthy bone marrow donors. At the time of sampling, all cohort members were nominally healthy, though unrecorded immune exposures were likely present. The donor was CMV seronegative and belonged to the group of several hundred seronegative cohort members. Every donor gave a peripheral blood sample, and the peripheral blood mononuclear cells from that sample were used for TCR beta sequencing. The Qiagen DNeasy Blood Extraction Kit was used to extract genomic DNA from the blood cell samples.

Sequencing was done on a sample of PBMCs. The sequence was collected from a man under 40 in good health and CMV-seronegative. This chain joins TRBV30 to TRBJ2-7; TRBD1 could be the D gene, as 5 bases match. At the DNA level, the sequence is TGTGCCTGGAGTCCGCCAGGGTTCGAGCAGTACTTC. The encoded protein is CAWSPPGFEQYF.